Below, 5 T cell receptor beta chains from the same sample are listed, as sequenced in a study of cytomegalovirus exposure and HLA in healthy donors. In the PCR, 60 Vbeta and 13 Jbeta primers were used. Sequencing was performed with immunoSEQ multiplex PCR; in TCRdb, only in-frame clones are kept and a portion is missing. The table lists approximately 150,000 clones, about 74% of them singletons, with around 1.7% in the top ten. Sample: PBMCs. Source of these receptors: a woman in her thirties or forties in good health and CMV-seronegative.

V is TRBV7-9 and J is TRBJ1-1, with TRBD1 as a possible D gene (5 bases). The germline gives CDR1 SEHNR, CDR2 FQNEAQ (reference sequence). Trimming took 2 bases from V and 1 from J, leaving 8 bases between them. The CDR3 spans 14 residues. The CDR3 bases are TGTGCCAGCAGCTTAATGGGGGGGAACACTGAAGCTTTCTTT. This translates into CASSLMGGNTEAFF.

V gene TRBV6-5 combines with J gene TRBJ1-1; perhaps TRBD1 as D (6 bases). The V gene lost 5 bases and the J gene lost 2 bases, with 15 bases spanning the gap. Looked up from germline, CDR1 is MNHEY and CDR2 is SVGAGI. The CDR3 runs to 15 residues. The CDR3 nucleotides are TGTGCCAGCAGTCGGAGCCTGACAGGCAACACTGAAGCTTTCTTT. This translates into CASSRSLTGNTEAFF.

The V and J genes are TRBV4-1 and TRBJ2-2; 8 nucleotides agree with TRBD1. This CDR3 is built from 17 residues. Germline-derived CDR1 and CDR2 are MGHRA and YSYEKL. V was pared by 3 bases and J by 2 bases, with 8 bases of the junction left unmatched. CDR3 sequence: CASSHPRTGINTGELFF. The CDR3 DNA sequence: TGCGCCAGCAGCCACCCCCGGACAGGGATTAACACCGGGGAGCTGTTTTTT.

CDR3 loop: CASSMQVESYNEQFF. DNA for the CDR3: TGTGCCAGTAGTATGCAGGTGGAATCCTACAATGAGCAGTTCTTC. The rearrangement links TRBV19 to TRBJ2-1; no firm D call. This CDR3 has 15 amino acids. In germline, CDR1 is LNHDA, CDR2 SQIVND (reference sequence). V lost 3 bases to trimming and J lost 1 base, with 10 bases between them.

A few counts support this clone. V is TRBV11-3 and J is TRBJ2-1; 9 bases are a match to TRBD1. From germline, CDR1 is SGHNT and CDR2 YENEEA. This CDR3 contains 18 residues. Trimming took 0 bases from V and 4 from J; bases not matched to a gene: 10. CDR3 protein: CASSLDQAGTGSYNEQFF. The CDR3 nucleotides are TGTGCCAGCAGCTTAGATCAGGCCGGGACAGGGTCTTACAATGAGCAGTTCTTC.